Listed below are T cell receptor beta chains from one sample, sequenced in a study of beta chain features in type 1 diabetes. Measured with immunoSEQ multiplex PCR; TCRdb has only the in-frame clones, and not every one. The sample includes some 250,000 clones, approximately 14% seen only once; the top ten take approximately 0.018%. The sample consisted of naive CD4+ T cells from blood. The receptors derive from a man between 25 and 39 years old with type 1 diabetes. Each CDR3 is given without its conserved first and last residue.

j_gene: TRBJ1-2; v_gene: TRBV5-6; CDR3aa: ASSGGQTFNYGYT
j_gene: TRBJ1-1; v_gene: TRBV5-4; CDR3aa: ASSLDAGRWSEAF
j_gene: TRBJ2-3; v_gene: TRBV9; CDR3aa: ASSVGPRGTQY
j_gene: TRBJ2-7; v_gene: TRBV6-5; CDR3aa: ASRFRDRGTYEQY
j_gene: TRBJ2-4; v_gene: TRBV12-5; CDR3aa: ASGLANIQY
j_gene: TRBJ2-1; v_gene: TRBV30; CDR3aa: AWGGEAGSQF
j_gene: TRBJ2-5; v_gene: TRBV5-1; CDR3aa: ASSLLAGEETQY
j_gene: TRBJ2-5; v_gene: TRBV5-4; CDR3aa: ASSFPGRETQY
j_gene: TRBJ2-7; v_gene: TRBV29-1; CDR3aa: SVEPLSGQY
j_gene: TRBJ2-3; v_gene: TRBV4-2; CDR3aa: ASSQESPSGGATDTQY
j_gene: TRBJ2-1; v_gene: TRBV5-4; CDR3aa: ASSLDYQPYNEQF
j_gene: TRBJ1-2; v_gene: TRBV28; CDR3aa: ASSLGTGYRGYT
j_gene: TRBJ2-2; v_gene: TRBV7-2; CDR3aa: ASSFLGGTGELF
j_gene: TRBJ2-5; v_gene: TRBV4-1; CDR3aa: ASSQGQGSETQY
j_gene: TRBJ2-2; v_gene: TRBV5-1; CDR3aa: ASSLVDNRVANTGELF
j_gene: TRBJ2-7; v_gene: TRBV6-5; CDR3aa: ASRPNGYEQY
j_gene: TRBJ1-1; v_gene: TRBV2; CDR3aa: ASNPDRARTEAF
j_gene: TRBJ2-3; v_gene: TRBV5-1; CDR3aa: ASSLGTSGGDTDTQY
j_gene: TRBJ1-6; v_gene: TRBV5-6; CDR3aa: ASSLRFYNSPLH
j_gene: TRBJ1-5; v_gene: TRBV10-3; CDR3aa: AISDRAEPQH
j_gene: TRBJ2-2; v_gene: TRBV5-1; CDR3aa: ASGGGTGELF
j_gene: TRBJ2-5; v_gene: TRBV2; CDR3aa: ASTKGETQY
j_gene: TRBJ1-5; v_gene: TRBV2; CDR3aa: ASSPDSYQPQH
j_gene: TRBJ1-2; v_gene: TRBV25-1; CDR3aa: ASSPRGGANYGYT
j_gene: TRBJ1-2; v_gene: TRBV29-1; CDR3aa: SVLDRAGYGYT
j_gene: TRBJ1-2; v_gene: TRBV7-2; CDR3aa: ASSLGAGNYGYT
j_gene: TRBJ2-1; v_gene: TRBV19; CDR3aa: ASSSGLAGGLDHNEQF
j_gene: TRBJ1-1; v_gene: TRBV6-5; CDR3aa: ASSAPTANTEAF
j_gene: TRBJ2-2; v_gene: TRBV12-2; CDR3aa: ASRGAYGELF
j_gene: TRBJ1-6; v_gene: TRBV27; CDR3aa: ASSSPGGSPLH
j_gene: TRBJ2-3; v_gene: TRBV5-6; CDR3aa: ASSLASGRSSGTDTQY
j_gene: TRBJ1-2; v_gene: TRBV5-6; CDR3aa: ASSLEGLWGGYT
j_gene: TRBJ1-1; v_gene: TRBV19; CDR3aa: ASSPPRTEAF
j_gene: TRBJ2-3; v_gene: TRBV5-4; CDR3aa: ASSRDFSGTDTQY
j_gene: TRBJ2-3; v_gene: TRBV5-1; CDR3aa: ATRPRASNTDTQY
j_gene: TRBJ2-1; v_gene: TRBV2; CDR3aa: ASSAVSVYNEQF
j_gene: TRBJ1-4; v_gene: TRBV10-3; CDR3aa: AISNAGDEKLF
j_gene: TRBJ2-7; v_gene: TRBV30; CDR3aa: AWGSRGRSYEQY
j_gene: TRBJ2-7; v_gene: TRBV18; CDR3aa: ASSPRLSSGGPEGPYEQY
j_gene: TRBJ1-5; v_gene: TRBV5-1; CDR3aa: ASSLGGFSNQPQH